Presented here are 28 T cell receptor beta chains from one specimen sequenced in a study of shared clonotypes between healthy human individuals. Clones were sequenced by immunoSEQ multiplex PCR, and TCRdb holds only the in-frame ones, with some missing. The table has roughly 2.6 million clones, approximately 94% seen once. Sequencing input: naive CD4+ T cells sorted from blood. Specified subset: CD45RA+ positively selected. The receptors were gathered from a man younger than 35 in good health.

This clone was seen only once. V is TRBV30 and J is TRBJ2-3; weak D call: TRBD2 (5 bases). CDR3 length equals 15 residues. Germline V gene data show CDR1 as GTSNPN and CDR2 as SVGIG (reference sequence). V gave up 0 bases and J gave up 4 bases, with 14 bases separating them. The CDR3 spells CAWSVGRPGADTQYF. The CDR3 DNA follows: TGTGCCTGGAGTGTAGGGAGACCCGGGGCAGATACGCAGTATTTT.

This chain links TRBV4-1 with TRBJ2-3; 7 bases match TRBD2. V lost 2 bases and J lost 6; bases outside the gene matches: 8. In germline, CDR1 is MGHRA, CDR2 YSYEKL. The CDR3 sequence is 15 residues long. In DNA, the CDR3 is TGCGCCAGCAGCCAACCGGGACTATTTAAGGATACGCAGTATTTT. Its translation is CASSQPGLFKDTQYF.

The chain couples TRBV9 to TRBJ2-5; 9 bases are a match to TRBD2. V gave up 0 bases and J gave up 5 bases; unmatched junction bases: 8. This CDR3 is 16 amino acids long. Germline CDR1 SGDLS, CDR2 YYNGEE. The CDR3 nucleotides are TGTGCCAGCAGCGTAGGAAGTAGCGGGGGCCCGGAGACCCAGTACTTC. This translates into CASSVGSSGGPETQYF.

Written as DNA, the CDR3 is TGCGCCAGCAGCAGAGAATCTGGGGCGGGCCAGTACTTC. Its translation: CASSRESGAGQYF. V and J are TRBV5-1 and TRBJ2-5; D tentatively fits TRBD1 or TRBD2 (5 bases each). Germline V gene sequence: CDR1 SGHRS, CDR2 YFSETQ. Between the trimmed V and J ends, which lost 4 bases and 10 bases, there was a span of 17 bases. There are 13 residues in the CDR3.

This CDR3 is CASSKAGRDTQYF. CDR3 nucleotide sequence: TGCGCCAGCAGCAAGGCGGGGCGGGATACGCAGTATTTT. J is TRBJ2-3 and V is TRBV5-1; D perhaps matches TRBD2 (6 bases). The CDR3 runs to 13 residues. V lost 4 bases, J lost 6 bases, and 12 bases lay in between. From germline, CDR1 is SGHRS and CDR2 YFSETQ. The whole variable domain, filled in from reference TRBV5-1 and TRBJ2-3, reads KAGVTQTPRYLIKTRGQQVTLSCSPISGHRSVSWYQQTPGQGLQFLFEYFSETQRNKGNFPGRFSGRQFSNSRSEMNVSTLELGDSALYLCASSKAGRDTQYFGPGTRLTVL.

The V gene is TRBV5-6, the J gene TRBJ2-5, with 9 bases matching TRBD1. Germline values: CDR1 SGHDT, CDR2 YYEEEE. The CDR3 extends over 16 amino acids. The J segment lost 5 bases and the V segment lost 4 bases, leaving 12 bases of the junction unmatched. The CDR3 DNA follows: TGTGCCAGCAGCCCGTTACCGGGACAGGGTGGTGAGACCCAGTACTTC. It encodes CASSPLPGQGGETQYF.

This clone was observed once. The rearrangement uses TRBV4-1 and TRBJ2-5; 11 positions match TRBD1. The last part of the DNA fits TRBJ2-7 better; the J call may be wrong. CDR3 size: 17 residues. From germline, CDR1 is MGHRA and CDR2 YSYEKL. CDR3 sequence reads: CASSQVVTGQGAYEQYF. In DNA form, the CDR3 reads TGCGCCAGCAGCCAAGTAGTAACGGGACAGGGGGCCTACGAGCAGTACTTC.

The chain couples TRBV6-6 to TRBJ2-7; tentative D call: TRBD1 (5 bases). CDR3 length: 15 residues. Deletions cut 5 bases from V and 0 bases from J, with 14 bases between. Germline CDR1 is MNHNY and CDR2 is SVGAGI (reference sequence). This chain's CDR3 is CASSRGLASSYEQYF. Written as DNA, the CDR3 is TGTGCCAGCAGTAGGGGATTAGCCAGCTCCTACGAGCAGTACTTC.

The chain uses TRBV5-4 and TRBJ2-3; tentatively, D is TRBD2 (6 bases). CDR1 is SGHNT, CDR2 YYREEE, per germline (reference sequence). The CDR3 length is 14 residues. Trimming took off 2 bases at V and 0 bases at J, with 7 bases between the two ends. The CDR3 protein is CASSFSGSTDTQYF. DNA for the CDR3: TGTGCCAGCAGCTTCAGCGGGAGCACAGATACGCAGTATTTT.

In DNA, the CDR3 is TGTGCCAGCAGCTTGGGACAGGGATCAAACCCTGAAGCTTTCTTT. Translation: CASSLGQGSNPEAFF. The V gene is TRBV5-6, the J gene TRBJ1-1, with 7 bases matching TRBD1. Losses at the gene ends were 0 bases for V and 6 bases for J; bases not matched to a gene: 8. Germline lookup yields CDR1 SGHDT and CDR2 YYEEEE. The CDR3 length is 15 residues.

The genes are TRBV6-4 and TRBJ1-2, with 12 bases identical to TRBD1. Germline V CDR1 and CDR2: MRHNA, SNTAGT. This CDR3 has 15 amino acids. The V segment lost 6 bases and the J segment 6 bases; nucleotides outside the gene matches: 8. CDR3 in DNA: TGTGCCAGCAGCGCCCAGGGGACAGGGGGCGATGGCTACACCTTC. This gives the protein CASSAQGTGGDGYTF.

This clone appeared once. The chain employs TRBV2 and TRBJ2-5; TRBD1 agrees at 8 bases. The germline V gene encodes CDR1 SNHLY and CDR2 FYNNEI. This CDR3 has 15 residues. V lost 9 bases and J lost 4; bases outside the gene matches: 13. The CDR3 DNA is TGTGCCAGACGCAAAGGTCAGGGGGCCTTAGAGACCCAGTACTTC. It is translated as CARRKGQGALETQYF.

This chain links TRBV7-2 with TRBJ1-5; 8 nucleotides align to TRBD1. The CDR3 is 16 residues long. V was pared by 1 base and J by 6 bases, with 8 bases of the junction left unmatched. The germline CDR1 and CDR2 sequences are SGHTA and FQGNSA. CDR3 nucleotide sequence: TGTGCCAGCAGCTTAGTCGCAGGGGGCAGAGGTCAGCCCCAGCATTTT. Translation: CASSLVAGGRGQPQHF.

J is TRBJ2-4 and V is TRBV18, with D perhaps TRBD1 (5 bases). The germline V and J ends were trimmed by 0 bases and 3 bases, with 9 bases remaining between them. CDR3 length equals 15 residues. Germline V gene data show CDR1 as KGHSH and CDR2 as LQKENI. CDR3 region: CASSPPVDSKNIQYF. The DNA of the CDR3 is TGTGCCAGCTCACCACCGGTCGACAGCAAAAACATTCAGTACTTC.

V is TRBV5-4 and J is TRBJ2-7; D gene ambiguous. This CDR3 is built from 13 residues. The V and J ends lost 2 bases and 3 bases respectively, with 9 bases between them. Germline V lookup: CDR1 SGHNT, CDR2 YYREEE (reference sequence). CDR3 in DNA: TGTGCCAGCAGCTTTCTCCAGGACTACGAGCAGTACTTC. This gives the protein CASSFLQDYEQYF. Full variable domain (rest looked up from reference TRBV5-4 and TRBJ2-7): ETGVTQSPTHLIKTRGQQVTLRCSSQSGHNTVSWYQQALGQGPQFIFQYYREEENGRGNFPPRFSGLQFPNYSSELNVNALELDDSALYLCASSFLQDYEQYFGPGTRLTVT.

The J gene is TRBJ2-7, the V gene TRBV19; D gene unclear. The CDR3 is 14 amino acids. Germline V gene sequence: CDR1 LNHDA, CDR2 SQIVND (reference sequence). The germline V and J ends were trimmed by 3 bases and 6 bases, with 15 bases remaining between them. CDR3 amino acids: CASSIQAYQGEQYF. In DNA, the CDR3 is TGTGCCAGTAGTATCCAAGCGTACCAAGGCGAGCAGTACTTC.

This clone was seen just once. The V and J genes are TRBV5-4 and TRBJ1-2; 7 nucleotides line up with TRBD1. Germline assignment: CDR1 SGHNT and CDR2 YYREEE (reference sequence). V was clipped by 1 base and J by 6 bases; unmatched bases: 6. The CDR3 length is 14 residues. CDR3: CASSLTQGNDGYTF. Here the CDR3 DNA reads TGTGCCAGCAGCTTGACACAGGGGAACGATGGCTACACCTTC.

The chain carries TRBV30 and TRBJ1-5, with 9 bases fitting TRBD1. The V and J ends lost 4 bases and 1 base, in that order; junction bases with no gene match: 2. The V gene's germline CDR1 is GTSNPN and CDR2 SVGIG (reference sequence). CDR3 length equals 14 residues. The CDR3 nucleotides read TGTGCCTGGAACAGGGGGCCGAGCAATCAGCCCCAGCATTTT. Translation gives CAWNRGPSNQPQHF. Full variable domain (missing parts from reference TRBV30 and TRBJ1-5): SQTIHQWPATLVQPVGSPLSLECTVEGTSNPNLYWYRQAAGRGLQLLFYSVGIGQISSEVPQNLSASRPQDRQFILSSKKLLLSDSGFYLCAWNRGPSNQPQHFGDGTRLSIL.

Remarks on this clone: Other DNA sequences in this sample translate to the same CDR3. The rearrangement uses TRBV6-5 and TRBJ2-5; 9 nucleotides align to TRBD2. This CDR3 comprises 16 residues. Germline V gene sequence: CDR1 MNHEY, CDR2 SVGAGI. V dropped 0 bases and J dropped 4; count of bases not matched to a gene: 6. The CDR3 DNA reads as TGTGCCAGCAGTTACTCGGCGGGAGGGCCCGGAGAGACCCAGTACTTC. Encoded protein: CASSYSAGGPGETQYF.

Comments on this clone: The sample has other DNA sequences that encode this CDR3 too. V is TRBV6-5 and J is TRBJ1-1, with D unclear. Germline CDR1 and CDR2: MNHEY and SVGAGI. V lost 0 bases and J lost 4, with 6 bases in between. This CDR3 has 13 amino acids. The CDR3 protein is CASSYSRATEAFF. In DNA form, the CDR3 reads TGTGCCAGCAGTTACTCTCGGGCCACTGAAGCTTTCTTT.

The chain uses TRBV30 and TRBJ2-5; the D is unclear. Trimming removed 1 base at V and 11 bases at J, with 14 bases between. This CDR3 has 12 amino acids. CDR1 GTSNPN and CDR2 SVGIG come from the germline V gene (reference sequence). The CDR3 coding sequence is TGTGCCTGGAGTGAACCCCCGAGCTCGCAGTACTTC. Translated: CAWSEPPSSQYF.

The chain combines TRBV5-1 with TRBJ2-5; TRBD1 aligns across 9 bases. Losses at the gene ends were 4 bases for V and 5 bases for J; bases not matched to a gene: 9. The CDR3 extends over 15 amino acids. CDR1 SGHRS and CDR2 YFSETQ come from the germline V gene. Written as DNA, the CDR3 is TGCGCCAGCAGCGGCGGGACAGGGAGGCGTGAGACCCAGTACTTC. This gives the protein CASSGGTGRRETQYF.

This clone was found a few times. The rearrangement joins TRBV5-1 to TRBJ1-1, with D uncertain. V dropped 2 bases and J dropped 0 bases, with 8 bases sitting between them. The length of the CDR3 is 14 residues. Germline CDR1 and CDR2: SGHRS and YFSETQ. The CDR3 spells CASSFQEMNTEAFF. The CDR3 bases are TGCGCCAGCAGCTTCCAAGAAATGAACACTGAAGCTTTCTTT.

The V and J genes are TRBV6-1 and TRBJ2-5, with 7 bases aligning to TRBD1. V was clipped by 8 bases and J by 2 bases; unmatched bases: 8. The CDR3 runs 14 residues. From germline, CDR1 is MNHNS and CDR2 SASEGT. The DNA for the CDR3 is TGTGCCAGCGTAACAGGGGTTGTACAAGAGACCCAGTACTTC. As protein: CASVTGVVQETQYF.

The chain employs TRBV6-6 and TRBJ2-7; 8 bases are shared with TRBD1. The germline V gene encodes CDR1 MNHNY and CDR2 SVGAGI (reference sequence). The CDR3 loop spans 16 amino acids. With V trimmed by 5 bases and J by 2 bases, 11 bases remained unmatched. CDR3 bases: TGTGCCAGCAGTCTAAGGACAGGGAGGTTAACCTACGAGCAGTACTTC. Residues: CASSLRTGRLTYEQYF.

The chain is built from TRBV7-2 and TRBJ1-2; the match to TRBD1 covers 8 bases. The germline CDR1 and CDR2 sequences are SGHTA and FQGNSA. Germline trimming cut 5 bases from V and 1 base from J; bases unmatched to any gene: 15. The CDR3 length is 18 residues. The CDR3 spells CASSRKSIQGAGNYGYTF. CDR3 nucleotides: TGTGCCAGCAGCAGGAAATCGATCCAGGGGGCCGGTAACTATGGCTACACCTTC.

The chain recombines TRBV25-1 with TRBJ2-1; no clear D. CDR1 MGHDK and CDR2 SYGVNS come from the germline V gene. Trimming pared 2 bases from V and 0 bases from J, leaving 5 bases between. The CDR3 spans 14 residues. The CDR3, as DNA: TGTGCCAGCAGTGAAGGAGCCTCCTACAATGAGCAGTTCTTC. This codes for CASSEGASYNEQFF.

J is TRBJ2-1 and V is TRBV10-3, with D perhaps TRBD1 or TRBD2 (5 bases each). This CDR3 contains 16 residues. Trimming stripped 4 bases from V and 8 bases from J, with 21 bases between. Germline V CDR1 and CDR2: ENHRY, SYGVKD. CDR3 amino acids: CAISGGSVERADEQFF. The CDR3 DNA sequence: TGTGCCATCAGTGGGGGGTCGGTAGAGCGAGCGGATGAGCAGTTCTTC.